This TCR beta chain was captured by sequencing in a study of a mutant IDH1 vaccine in newly diagnosed glioma. This CDR3 has 18 residues. J gave up 5 bases and V 5 bases, and 21 bases lay outside the gene matches. Germline V gives CDR1 SGHAT, CDR2 FQNNGV. As for time point: week 11, during vaccination. Topical imiquimod was applied with each vaccine dose, which held 300 ug of mutant IDH1 20-mer peptide. With regard to this clone: The antigen remains undetermined.

Some clones are missing from TCRdb's copy, which holds only in-frame ones; the method was immunoSEQ multiplex PCR. The table lists tens of thousands of clones, 65% to 80% of them singletons. The TCR comes from a man aged 35 to 55 with glioma. The sample consisted of PBMCs, taken from a glioma patient whose treatment included an IDH1 peptide vaccine. The V and J genes are TRBV11-2 and TRBJ2-7; 7 nucleotides line up with TRBD2. DNA for the CDR3: TGTGCCAGCAGCCCAGCGGTTTGGGCGGGACTATTTCCTAACGAGCAGTACTTC. Translating it yields CASSPAVWAGLFPNEQYF.